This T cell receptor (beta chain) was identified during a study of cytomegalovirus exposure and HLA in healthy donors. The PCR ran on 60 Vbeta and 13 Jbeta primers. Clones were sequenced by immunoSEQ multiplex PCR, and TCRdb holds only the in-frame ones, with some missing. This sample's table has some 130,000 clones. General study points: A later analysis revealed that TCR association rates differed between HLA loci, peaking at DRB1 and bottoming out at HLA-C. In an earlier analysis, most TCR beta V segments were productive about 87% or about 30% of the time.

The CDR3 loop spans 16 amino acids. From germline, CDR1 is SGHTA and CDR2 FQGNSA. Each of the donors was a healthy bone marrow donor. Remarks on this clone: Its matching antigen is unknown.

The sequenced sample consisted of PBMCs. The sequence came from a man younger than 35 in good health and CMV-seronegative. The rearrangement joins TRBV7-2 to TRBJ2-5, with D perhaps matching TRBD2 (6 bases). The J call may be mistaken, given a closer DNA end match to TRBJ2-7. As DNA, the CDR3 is TGTGCCAGCAGCTTAGAACCCCGTCGGGGCGGGGCCGAGCAGTACTTC. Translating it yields CASSLEPRRGGAEQYF.